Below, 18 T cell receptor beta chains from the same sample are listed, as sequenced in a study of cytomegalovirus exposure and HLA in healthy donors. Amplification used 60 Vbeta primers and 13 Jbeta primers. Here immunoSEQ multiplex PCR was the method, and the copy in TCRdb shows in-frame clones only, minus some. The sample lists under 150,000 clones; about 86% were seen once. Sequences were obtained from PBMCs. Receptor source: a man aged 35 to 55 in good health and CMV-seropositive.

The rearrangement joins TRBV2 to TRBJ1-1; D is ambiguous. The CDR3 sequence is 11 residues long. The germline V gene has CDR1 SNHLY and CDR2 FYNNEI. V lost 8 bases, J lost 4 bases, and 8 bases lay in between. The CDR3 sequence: CASEEGTEAFF. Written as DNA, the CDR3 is TGTGCCAGCGAAGAGGGCACTGAAGCTTTCTTT.

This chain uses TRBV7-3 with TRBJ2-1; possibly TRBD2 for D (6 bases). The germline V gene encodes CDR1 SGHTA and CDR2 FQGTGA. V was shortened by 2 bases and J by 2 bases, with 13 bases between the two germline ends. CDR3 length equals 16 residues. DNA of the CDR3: TGTGCCAGCAGCTTATCGGCGGGAACAACCTACAATGAGCAGTTCTTC. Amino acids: CASSLSAGTTYNEQFF.

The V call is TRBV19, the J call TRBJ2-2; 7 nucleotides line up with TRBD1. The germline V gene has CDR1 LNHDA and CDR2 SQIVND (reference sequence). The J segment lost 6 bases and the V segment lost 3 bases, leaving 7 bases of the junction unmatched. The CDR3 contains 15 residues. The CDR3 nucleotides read TGTGCCAGTAGTATCCTCAGGGGGTTCTCCGGGGAGCTGTTTTTT. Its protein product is CASSILRGFSGELFF.

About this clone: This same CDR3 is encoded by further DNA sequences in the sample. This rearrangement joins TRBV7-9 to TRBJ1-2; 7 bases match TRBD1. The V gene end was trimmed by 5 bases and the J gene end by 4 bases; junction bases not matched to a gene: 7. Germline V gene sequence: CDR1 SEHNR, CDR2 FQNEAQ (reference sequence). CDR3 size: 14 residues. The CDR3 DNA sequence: TGTGCCAGCAGCCGCGGACAGGCCTTCTATGGCTACACCTTC. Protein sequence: CASSRGQAFYGYTF.

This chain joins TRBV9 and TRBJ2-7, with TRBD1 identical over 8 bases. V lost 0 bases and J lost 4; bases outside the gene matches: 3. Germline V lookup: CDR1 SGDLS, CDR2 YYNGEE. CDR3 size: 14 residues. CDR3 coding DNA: TGTGCCAGCAGCGTAGGGACAGGGCATTACGAGCAGTACTTC. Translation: CASSVGTGHYEQYF.

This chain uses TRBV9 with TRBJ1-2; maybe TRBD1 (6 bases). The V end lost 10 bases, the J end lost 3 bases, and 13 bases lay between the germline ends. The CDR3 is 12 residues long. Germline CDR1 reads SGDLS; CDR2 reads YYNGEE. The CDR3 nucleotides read TGTGCCGGCCGACAGGTGGACTATGGCTACACCTTC. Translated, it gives CAGRQVDYGYTF.

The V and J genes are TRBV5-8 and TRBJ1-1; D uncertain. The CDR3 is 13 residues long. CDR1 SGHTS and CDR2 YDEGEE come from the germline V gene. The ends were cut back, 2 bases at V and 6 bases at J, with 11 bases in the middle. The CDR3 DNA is TGTGCCAGCAGCTTTGACTCGGTTGCTGAAGCTTTCTTT. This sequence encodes CASSFDSVAEAFF. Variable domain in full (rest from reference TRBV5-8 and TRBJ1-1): EAGVTQSPTHLIKTRGQQATLRCSPISGHTSVYWYQQALGLGLQFLLWYDEGEERNRGNFPPRFSGRQFPNYSSELNVNALELEDSALYLCASSFDSVAEAFFGQGTRLTVV.

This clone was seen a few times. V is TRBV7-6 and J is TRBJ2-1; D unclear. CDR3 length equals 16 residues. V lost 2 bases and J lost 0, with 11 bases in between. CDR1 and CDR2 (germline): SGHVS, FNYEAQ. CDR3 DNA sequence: TGTGCCAGCAGCTTAACGGCATACAGCTCCTACAATGAGCAGTTCTTC. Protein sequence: CASSLTAYSSYNEQFF.

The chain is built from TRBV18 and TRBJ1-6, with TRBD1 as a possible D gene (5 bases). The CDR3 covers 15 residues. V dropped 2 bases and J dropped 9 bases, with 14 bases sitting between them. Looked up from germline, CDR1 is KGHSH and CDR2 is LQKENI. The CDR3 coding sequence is TGTGCCAGCTCACCAGAGACAGTGATCATTTCACCCCTCCACTTT. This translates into CASSPETVIISPLHF.

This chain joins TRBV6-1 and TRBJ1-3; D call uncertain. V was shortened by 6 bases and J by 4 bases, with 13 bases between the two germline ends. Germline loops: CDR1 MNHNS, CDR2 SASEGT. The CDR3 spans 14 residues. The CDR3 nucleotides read TGTGCCAGCAGACGCCAGACCGGGGGAAACACCATATATTTT. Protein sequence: CASRRQTGGNTIYF.

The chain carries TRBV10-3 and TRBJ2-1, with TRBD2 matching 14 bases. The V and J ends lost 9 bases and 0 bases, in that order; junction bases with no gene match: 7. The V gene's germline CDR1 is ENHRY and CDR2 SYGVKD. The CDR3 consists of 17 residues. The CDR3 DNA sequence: TGTGCCATTTCCCCCGGACTAGCGGGGGGCTCCTACAATGAGCAGTTCTTC. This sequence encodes CAISPGLAGGSYNEQFF.

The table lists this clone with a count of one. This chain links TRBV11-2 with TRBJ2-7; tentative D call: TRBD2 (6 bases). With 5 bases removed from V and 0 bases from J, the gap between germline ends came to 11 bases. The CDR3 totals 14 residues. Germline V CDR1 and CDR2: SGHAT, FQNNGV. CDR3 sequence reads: CASSPGTLSYEQYF. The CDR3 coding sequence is TGTGCCAGCAGCCCCGGGACTCTCTCCTACGAGCAGTACTTC.

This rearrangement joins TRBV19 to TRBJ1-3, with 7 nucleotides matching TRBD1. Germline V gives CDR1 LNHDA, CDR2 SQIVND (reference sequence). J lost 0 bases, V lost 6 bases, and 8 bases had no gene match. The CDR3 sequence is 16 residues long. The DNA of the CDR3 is TGTGCCAGTAGCCAAGGACAGGCCTTCTCTGGAAACACCATATATTTT. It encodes CASSQGQAFSGNTIYF.

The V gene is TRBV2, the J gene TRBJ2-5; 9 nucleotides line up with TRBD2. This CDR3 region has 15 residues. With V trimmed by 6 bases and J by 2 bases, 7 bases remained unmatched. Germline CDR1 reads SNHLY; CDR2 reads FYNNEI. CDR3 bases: TGTGCCAGCAGCGAGTGGGGACTAGCTCAAGAGACCCAGTACTTC. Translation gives CASSEWGLAQETQYF.

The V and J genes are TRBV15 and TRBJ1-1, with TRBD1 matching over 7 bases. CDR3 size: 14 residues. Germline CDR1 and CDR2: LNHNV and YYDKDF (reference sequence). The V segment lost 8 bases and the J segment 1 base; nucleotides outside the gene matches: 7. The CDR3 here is CATGPGQSNTEAFF. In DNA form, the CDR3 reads TGTGCCACCGGTCCGGGACAGTCGAACACTGAAGCTTTCTTT.

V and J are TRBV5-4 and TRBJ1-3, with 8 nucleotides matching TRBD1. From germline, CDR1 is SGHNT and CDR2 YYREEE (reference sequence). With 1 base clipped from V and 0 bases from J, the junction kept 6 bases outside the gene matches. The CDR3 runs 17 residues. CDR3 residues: CASSLYRGLFSGNTIYF. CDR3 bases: TGTGCCAGCAGCTTGTACAGGGGGTTATTCTCTGGAAACACCATATATTTT.

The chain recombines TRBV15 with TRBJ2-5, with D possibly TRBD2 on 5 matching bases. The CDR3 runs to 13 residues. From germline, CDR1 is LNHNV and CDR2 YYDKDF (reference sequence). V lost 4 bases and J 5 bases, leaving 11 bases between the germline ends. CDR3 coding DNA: TGTGCCACCAGCATGCTAGCTGGGGAGACCCAGTACTTC. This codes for CATSMLAGETQYF.

As DNA, the CDR3 is TGTGCCAGCAGCTCCCGACTAGCGGGTTCCCAAGAGACCCAGTACTTC. As protein: CASSSRLAGSQETQYF. The chain combines TRBV9 with TRBJ2-5; TRBD2 aligns across 10 bases. The CDR3 contains 16 residues. With 4 bases clipped from V and 1 base from J, the junction kept 7 bases outside the gene matches. Germline V CDR1 and CDR2: SGDLS, YYNGEE. The whole variable domain, remainder taken from reference TRBV9 and TRBJ2-5, is DSGVTQTPKHLITATGQRVTLRCSPRSGDLSVYWYQQSLDQGLQFLIQYYNGEERAKGNILERFSAQQFPDLHSELNLSSLELGDSALYFCASSSRLAGSQETQYFGPGTRLLVL.